Shown below are 25 T cell receptor beta chains from a single sample sequenced in a study of radiation and T cells in renal cell carcinoma. Assay: immunoSEQ multiplex PCR; the TCRdb copy retains only in-frame clones and omits some. This table holds some 78,000 clones, roughly nine tenths found once. Time point specified: blood 4 weeks post-SBRT, at nephrectomy. Treatment of the sample: 15 Gy SBRT to primary tumor, nephrectomy 4 weeks later. The specimen was blood, collected from a patient whose treatment included radiotherapy and nephrectomy. These receptors were obtained from a woman aged 70-85 years with renal cell carcinoma.

The chain employs TRBV6-6 and TRBJ2-5; 7 bases line up with TRBD1. The CDR3 extends over 15 amino acids. CDR1 MNHNY and CDR2 SVGAGI come from the germline V gene (reference sequence). V was clipped by 5 bases and J by 4 bases; unmatched bases: 10. Here the CDR3 DNA reads TGTGCCAGCAGTCTATCCAGGGGGTTTGGAGAGACCCAGTACTTC. This codes for CASSLSRGFGETQYF.

V gene TRBV5-1 combines with J gene TRBJ2-7; D call uncertain. Germline V gene data show CDR1 as SGHRS and CDR2 as YFSETQ. The V end lost 1 base, the J end lost 3 bases, and 5 bases lay between the germline ends. The CDR3 is made up of 12 amino acids. The CDR3 sequence is CASSLSGYEQYF. The CDR3 region has the DNA TGCGCCAGCAGCTTGTCAGGCTACGAGCAGTACTTC.

The rearrangement links TRBV6-5 to TRBJ2-3; TRBD1 matches at 8 bases. Germline CDR1 is MNHEY and CDR2 is SVGAGI. With 2 bases clipped from V and 1 base from J, the junction kept 5 bases outside the gene matches. The CDR3 is 16 residues long. The chain's CDR3 is CASSYLGQGRTDTQYF. The CDR3 DNA reads TGTGCCAGCAGTTACCTAGGACAGGGACGCACAGATACGCAGTATTTT.

The CDR3 protein is CASSLSLGVSTGELFF. CDR3 bases: TGTGCCAGCAGTTTATCGTTAGGGGTTAGCACCGGGGAGCTGTTTTTT. The genes are TRBV27 and TRBJ2-2; weak D call: TRBD1 (5 bases). Trimming removed 0 bases from V and 4 bases from J, with 12 bases in between. The CDR3 is made up of 16 amino acids. From germline, CDR1 is MNHEY and CDR2 SMNVEV (reference sequence).

The gene calls are TRBV28 and TRBJ1-4, with TRBD1 matching over 7 bases. Germline V gene sequence: CDR1 MDHEN, CDR2 SYDVKM. The CDR3 covers 16 residues. The V segment lost 1 base and the J segment 0 bases; nucleotides outside the gene matches: 2. The CDR3 nucleotides read TGTGCCAGCAGTTTATCCGACAGGGCAACTAATGAAAAACTGTTTTTT. Protein sequence: CASSLSDRATNEKLFF.

This rearrangement joins TRBV25-1 to TRBJ1-2; D gene ambiguous. The CDR3 runs 14 residues. Germline CDR1 reads MGHDK; CDR2 reads SYGVNS. The V end lost 2 bases, the J end lost 8 bases, and 15 bases lay between the germline ends. The CDR3 region is CASSEGGRPDGYTF. The CDR3 nucleotides read TGTGCCAGCAGTGAAGGCGGTCGCCCCGACGGCTACACCTTC.

The rearrangement joins TRBV9 to TRBJ2-3, with TRBD2 identical over 9 bases. The CDR3 sequence is 17 residues long. Trimming at V came to 3 bases and at J to 2 bases, leaving 10 bases not matched to a gene. CDR1 and CDR2 (germline): SGDLS, YYNGEE. The CDR3 nucleotides are TGTGCCAGCAGCGCGCCTTCTAGCGGGGCGATCACAGATACGCAGTATTTT. Amino acids: CASSAPSSGAITDTQYF. Drawing the rest from reference TRBV9 and TRBJ2-3, the complete variable domain is DSGVTQTPKHLITATGQRVTLRCSPRSGDLSVYWYQQSLDQGLQFLIQYYNGEERAKGNILERFSAQQFPDLHSELNLSSLELGDSALYFCASSAPSSGAITDTQYFGPGTRLTVL.

The V gene is TRBV5-6, the J gene TRBJ2-5, with D perhaps TRBD2 (5 bases). The length of the CDR3 is 15 residues. Looked up from germline, CDR1 is SGHDT and CDR2 is YYEEEE. The V end lost 5 bases, the J end lost 0 bases, and 14 bases lay between the germline ends. Here the CDR3 DNA reads TGTGCCAGCAGATCCGGGAAACTATACCAAGAGACCCAGTACTTC. Translated: CASRSGKLYQETQYF. The entire variable domain, with the rest obtained from reference TRBV5-6 and TRBJ2-5, is as follows: DAGVTQSPTHLIKTRGQQVTLRCSPKSGHDTVSWYQQALGQGPQFIFQYYEEEERQRGNFPDRFSGHQFPNYSSELNVNALLLGDSALYLCASRSGKLYQETQYFGPGTRLLVL.

V usage is TRBV4-2 and J usage is TRBJ2-5, with D perhaps TRBD1 or TRBD2 (5 bases each). V lost 0 bases and J 5 bases, leaving 16 bases between the germline ends. This CDR3 is built from 16 residues. CDR1 LGHNA and CDR2 YNFKEQ come from the germline V gene. CDR3 nucleotides: TGTGCCAGCAGCCAAGAATTTGCGGGTCAGGGCGAGACCCAGTACTTC. The encoded protein is CASSQEFAGQGETQYF.

The genes are TRBV5-1 and TRBJ1-1; a weak D match, TRBD1 (5 bases). The CDR3 loop spans 16 amino acids. Germline CDR1 is SGHRS and CDR2 is YFSETQ. With 4 bases removed from V and 1 base from J, the gap between germline ends came to 17 bases. The CDR3 DNA reads as TGCGCCAGCAGCCCCCATACGGGGCAGAGGAACACTGAAGCTTTCTTT. This gives the protein CASSPHTGQRNTEAFF.

This clone was detected only once. This chain uses TRBV18 with TRBJ2-3; 7 nucleotides line up with TRBD1. Unmatched junction bases numbered 7, after V lost 2 bases and J lost 2 bases. Germline CDR1 reads KGHSH; CDR2 reads LQKENI. The CDR3 has 16 residues. In DNA, the CDR3 is TGTGCCAGCTCACCATTGCCAGGGGGTTACACAGATACGCAGTATTTT. It yields the protein CASSPLPGGYTDTQYF.

This chain connects TRBV9 to TRBJ1-5; D is perhaps TRBD1 (5 bases). This CDR3 has 16 amino acids. V lost 4 bases to trimming and J lost 0 bases, with 14 bases between them. The V gene's germline CDR1 is SGDLS and CDR2 YYNGEE. The CDR3 region has the DNA TGTGCCAGCAGCCCCCTGGCCGACAGTAGCAATCAGCCCCAGCATTTT. Its translation is CASSPLADSSNQPQHF. The full variable domain, rest sourced from reference TRBV9 and TRBJ1-5, is DSGVTQTPKHLITATGQRVTLRCSPRSGDLSVYWYQQSLDQGLQFLIQYYNGEERAKGNILERFSAQQFPDLHSELNLSSLELGDSALYFCASSPLADSSNQPQHFGDGTRLSIL.

This chain connects TRBV7-9 to TRBJ1-2; 8 bases are shared with TRBD1. With 1 base clipped from V and 7 bases from J, the junction kept 2 bases outside the gene matches. The CDR3 runs to 13 residues. Germline CDR1 and CDR2: SEHNR and FQNEAQ (reference sequence). CDR3 nucleotide sequence: TGTGCCAGCAGCTTAGGACAGGGGTTTGGCTACACCTTC. This gives the protein CASSLGQGFGYTF.

The chain recombines TRBV6-5 with TRBJ2-2; 8 bases fit TRBD1. Germline loops: CDR1 MNHEY, CDR2 SVGAGI. This CDR3 is built from 15 residues. With 5 bases clipped from V and 1 base from J, the junction kept 3 bases outside the gene matches. The CDR3 DNA sequence: TGTGCCAGCAGTGGGACAGGAGGGAACACCGGGGAGCTGTTTTTT. Protein product: CASSGTGGNTGELFF.

The chain is built from TRBV6-1 and TRBJ1-1; TRBD1 is a possible D gene (6 bases). This CDR3 spans 14 amino acids. V lost 4 bases and J 4 bases, leaving 13 bases between the germline ends. Germline CDR1 is MNHNS and CDR2 is SASEGT. The chain's CDR3 is CASSAQGSGTEAFF. The CDR3 DNA follows: TGTGCCAGCAGTGCACAGGGTTCGGGCACTGAAGCTTTCTTT.

In DNA, the CDR3 is TGTGCCAGCAGCTTGGGGGTAGGGAACACTGAAGCTTTCTTT. This encodes CASSLGVGNTEAFF. The rearrangement joins TRBV5-4 to TRBJ1-1; no definite D call. Trimming took off 0 bases at V and 1 base at J, with 7 bases between the two ends. From germline, CDR1 is SGHNT and CDR2 YYREEE (reference sequence). This CDR3 spans 14 amino acids.

The V call is TRBV5-4, the J call TRBJ1-2; 10 bases line up with TRBD1. CDR1 SGHNT and CDR2 YYREEE come from the germline V gene (reference sequence). V gave up 4 bases and J gave up 7 bases; unmatched junction bases: 7. The CDR3 totals 14 residues. This CDR3 is CASSPRTGGGGYTF. The CDR3 DNA is TGTGCCAGCAGCCCCCGGACAGGGGGGGGTGGCTACACCTTC.

This rearrangement joins TRBV5-1 to TRBJ2-1; no definite D call. Germline V lookup: CDR1 SGHRS, CDR2 YFSETQ. Trimming removed 3 bases from V and 12 bases from J, with 19 bases in between. This CDR3 has 14 residues. CDR3 sequence: CASSYFSMAEVQFF. The CDR3 DNA is TGCGCCAGCAGCTATTTTTCCATGGCAGAGGTGCAGTTCTTC.

The J gene is TRBJ1-1, the V gene TRBV28; D is uncertain. The V gene lost 7 bases and the J gene lost 1 base, with 7 bases spanning the gap. The V gene's germline CDR1 is MDHEN and CDR2 SYDVKM. The CDR3 sequence is 12 residues long. CDR3 nucleotide sequence: TGTGCCAGCAAGAGTGGGAACACTGAAGCTTTCTTT. Residues: CASKSGNTEAFF.

The chain carries TRBV19 and TRBJ1-1; 9 bases are shared with TRBD1. CDR1 and CDR2 (germline): LNHDA, SQIVND (reference sequence). The CDR3 loop spans 16 amino acids. V shed 3 bases and J 0 bases; nucleotides not matched to a gene: 5. DNA for the CDR3: TGTGCCAGTAGTATGAACAGGGGGCTTATGAACACTGAAGCTTTCTTT. Translated, it gives CASSMNRGLMNTEAFF.

The chain is built from TRBV25-1 and TRBJ2-7; D possibly uses TRBD1 or TRBD2 (5 bases each). Per the germline V gene, CDR1 is MGHDK and CDR2 is SYGVNS. Trimming took off 4 bases at V and 6 bases at J, with 10 bases between the two ends. CDR3 length equals 12 residues. The CDR3 loop reads CASSGGWIEQYF. CDR3 in DNA: TGTGCCAGCAGTGGGGGGTGGATCGAGCAGTACTTC.

This clone has only one observation. Other DNA sequences of this sample code for an identical CDR3. The chain joins TRBV28 to TRBJ1-5; 9 bases line up with TRBD1. The CDR3 contains 16 residues. Trimming at V came to 0 bases and at J to 2 bases, leaving 2 bases not matched to a gene. Germline V gives CDR1 MDHEN, CDR2 SYDVKM. CDR3 coding DNA: TGTGCCAGCAGTTTATGGGGACAGGGAGGCAATCAGCCCCAGCATTTT. This sequence encodes CASSLWGQGGNQPQHF.

This clone was seen a single time. This chain links TRBV27 with TRBJ2-7, with D perhaps TRBD1 or TRBD2 (5 bases each). Germline V gives CDR1 MNHEY, CDR2 SMNVEV (reference sequence). The CDR3 totals 14 residues. V shed 8 bases and J shed 1 base, with 15 bases lying between them. Here the CDR3 reads CASPRTGPSYEQYF. CDR3 DNA: TGTGCCAGCCCCCGAACGGGGCCTTCCTACGAGCAGTACTTC.

V is TRBV28 and J is TRBJ1-1; D call uncertain. Germline CDR1 and CDR2: MDHEN and SYDVKM. The CDR3 sequence is 14 residues long. Trimming shortened V by 3 bases and J by 1 base, and 9 bases separated the two germline ends. CDR3 sequence: CASSFIQQNTEAFF. CDR3 in DNA: TGTGCCAGCAGTTTTATACAGCAGAACACTGAAGCTTTCTTT.

With respect to this clone: Germline and junction disagree at one end, which may indicate a read error. The rearrangement uses TRBV7-7 and TRBJ1-6; 7 bases fit TRBD1. This CDR3 has 14 amino acids. The germline gives CDR1 SSHAT, CDR2 FNYEAQ (reference sequence). Here the CDR3 reads CASSTRQGLSPLHF. CDR3 sequence (DNA): TGTGCTAGCAGCACCCGACAGGGATTGTCACCCCTCCACTTT.